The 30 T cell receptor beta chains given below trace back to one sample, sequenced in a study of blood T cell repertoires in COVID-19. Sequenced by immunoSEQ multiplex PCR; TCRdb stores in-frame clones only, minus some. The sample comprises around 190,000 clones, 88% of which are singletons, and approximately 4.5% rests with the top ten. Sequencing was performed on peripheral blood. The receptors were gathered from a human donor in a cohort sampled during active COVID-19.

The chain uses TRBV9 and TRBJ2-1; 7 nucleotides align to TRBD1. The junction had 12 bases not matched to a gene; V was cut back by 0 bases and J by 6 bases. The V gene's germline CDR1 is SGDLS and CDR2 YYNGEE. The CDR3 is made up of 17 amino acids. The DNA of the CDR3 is TGTGCCAGCAGCGTAGCCCCGCAGCGAGGGGGCGGCAATGAGCAGTTCTTC. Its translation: CASSVAPQRGGGNEQFF.

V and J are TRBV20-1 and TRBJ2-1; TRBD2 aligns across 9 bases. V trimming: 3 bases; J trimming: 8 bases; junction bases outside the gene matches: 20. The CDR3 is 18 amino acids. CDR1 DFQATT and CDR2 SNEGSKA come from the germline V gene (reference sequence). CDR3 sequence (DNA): TGCAGTGCTAGTTCCAGGTACCTGGCTAGCGGGGTGTCCGATGAGCAGTTCTTC. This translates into CSASSRYLASGVSDEQFF.

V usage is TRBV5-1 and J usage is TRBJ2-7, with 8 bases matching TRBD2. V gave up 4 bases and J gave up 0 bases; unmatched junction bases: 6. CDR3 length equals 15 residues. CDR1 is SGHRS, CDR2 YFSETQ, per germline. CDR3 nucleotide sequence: TGCGCCAGCAGCGCAAGCGGGGGTCTCTCCTACGAGCAGTACTTC. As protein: CASSASGGLSYEQYF.

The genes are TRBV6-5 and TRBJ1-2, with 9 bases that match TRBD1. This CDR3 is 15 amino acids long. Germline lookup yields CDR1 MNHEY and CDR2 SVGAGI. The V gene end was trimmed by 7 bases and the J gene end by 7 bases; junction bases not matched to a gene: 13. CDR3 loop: CASKSARTGESGYTF. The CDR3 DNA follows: TGTGCCAGCAAAAGCGCGCGGACAGGGGAGTCTGGCTACACCTTC.

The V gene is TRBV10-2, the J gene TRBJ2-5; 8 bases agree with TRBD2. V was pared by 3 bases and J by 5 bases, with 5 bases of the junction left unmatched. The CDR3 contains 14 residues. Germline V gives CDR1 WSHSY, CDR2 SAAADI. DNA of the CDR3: TGCGCCAGCAGTGATCTCGGACTAGCCGAGACCCAGTACTTC. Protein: CASSDLGLAETQYF.

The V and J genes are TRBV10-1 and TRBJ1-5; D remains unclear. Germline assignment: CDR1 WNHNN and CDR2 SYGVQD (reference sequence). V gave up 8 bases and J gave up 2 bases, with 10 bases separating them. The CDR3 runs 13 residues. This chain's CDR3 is CASYQAGNQPQHF. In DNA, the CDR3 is TGCGCCAGCTATCAAGCGGGCAATCAGCCCCAGCATTTT.

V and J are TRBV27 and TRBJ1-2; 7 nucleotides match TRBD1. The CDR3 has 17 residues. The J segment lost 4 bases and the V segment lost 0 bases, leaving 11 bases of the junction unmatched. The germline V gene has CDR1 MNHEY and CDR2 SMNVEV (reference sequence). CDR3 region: CASSLSGARTGGYGYTF. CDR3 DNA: TGTGCCAGCAGTTTATCAGGCGCTCGGACAGGCGGCTATGGCTACACCTTC.

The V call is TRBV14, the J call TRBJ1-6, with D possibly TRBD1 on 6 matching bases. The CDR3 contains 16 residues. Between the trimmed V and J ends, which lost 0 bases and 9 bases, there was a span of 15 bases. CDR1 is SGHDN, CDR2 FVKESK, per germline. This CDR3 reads CASSQDVGTRGSPLHF. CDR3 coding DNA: TGTGCCAGCAGCCAAGATGTAGGGACAAGGGGTTCACCCCTCCACTTT.

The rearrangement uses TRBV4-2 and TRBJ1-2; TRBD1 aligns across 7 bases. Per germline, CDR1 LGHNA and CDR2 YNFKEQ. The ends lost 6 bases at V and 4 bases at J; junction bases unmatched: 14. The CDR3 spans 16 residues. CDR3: CASSQSLGQALYGYTF. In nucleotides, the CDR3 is TGTGCCAGCAGTCAGTCTTTAGGACAGGCTCTCTATGGCTACACCTTC.

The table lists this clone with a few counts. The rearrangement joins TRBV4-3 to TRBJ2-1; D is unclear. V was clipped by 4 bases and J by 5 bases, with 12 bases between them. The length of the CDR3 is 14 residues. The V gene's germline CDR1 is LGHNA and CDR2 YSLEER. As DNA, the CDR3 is TGCGCCAGCAGCCGGCATTTCGCAGACAATGAGCAGTTCTTC. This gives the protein CASSRHFADNEQFF.

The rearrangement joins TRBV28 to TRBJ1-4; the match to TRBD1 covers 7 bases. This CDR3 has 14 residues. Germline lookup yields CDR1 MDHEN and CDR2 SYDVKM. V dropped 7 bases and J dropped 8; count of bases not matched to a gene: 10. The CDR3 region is CASTGGQFYEKLFF. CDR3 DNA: TGTGCCAGCACAGGGGGACAGTTCTACGAAAAACTGTTTTTT.

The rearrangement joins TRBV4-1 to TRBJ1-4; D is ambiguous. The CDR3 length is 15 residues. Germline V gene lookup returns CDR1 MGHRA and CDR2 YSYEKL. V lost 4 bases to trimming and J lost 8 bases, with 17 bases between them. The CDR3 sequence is CASSPGVQRWEKLFF. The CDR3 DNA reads TGCGCCAGCAGCCCCGGTGTCCAGCGGTGGGAAAAACTGTTTTTT.

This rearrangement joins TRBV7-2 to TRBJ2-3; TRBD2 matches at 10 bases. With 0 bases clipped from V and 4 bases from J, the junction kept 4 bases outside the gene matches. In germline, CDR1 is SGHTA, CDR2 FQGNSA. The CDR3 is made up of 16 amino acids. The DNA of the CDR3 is TGTGCCAGCAGCTTAGCCTTAGCGGGGGGAGCAGATACGCAGTATTTT. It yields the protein CASSLALAGGADTQYF.

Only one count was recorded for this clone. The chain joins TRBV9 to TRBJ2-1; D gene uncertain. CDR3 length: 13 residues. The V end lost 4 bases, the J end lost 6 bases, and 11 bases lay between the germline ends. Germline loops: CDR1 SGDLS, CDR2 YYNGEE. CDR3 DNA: TGTGCCAGCAGCACTGAGACGGGCAATGAGCAGTTCTTC. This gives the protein CASSTETGNEQFF.

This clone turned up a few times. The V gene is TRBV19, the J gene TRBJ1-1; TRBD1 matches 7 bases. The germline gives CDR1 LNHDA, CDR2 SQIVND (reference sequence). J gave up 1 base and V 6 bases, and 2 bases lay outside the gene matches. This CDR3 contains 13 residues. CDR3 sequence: CASRDRENTEAFF. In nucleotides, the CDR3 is TGTGCCAGTAGAGACAGGGAGAACACTGAAGCTTTCTTT.

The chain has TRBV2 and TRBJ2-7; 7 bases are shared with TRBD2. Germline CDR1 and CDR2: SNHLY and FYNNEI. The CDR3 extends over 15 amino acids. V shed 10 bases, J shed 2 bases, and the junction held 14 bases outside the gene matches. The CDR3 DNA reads TGTGCCACCAACCGGGGGAGGGGCCTTACCTACGAGCAGTACTTC. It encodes CATNRGRGLTYEQYF.

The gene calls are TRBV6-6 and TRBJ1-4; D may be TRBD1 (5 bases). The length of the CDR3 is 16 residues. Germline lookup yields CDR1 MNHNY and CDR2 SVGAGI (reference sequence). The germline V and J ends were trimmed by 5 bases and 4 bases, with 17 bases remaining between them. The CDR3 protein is CASSNLGGAGNEKLFF. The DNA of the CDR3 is TGTGCCAGCAGTAACTTGGGGGGAGCGGGTAATGAAAAACTGTTTTTT.

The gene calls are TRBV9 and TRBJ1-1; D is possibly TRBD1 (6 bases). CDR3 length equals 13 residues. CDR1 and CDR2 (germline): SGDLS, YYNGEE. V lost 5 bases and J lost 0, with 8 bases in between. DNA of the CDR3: TGTGCCAGCAGACAGGGCATGAACACTGAAGCTTTCTTT. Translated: CASRQGMNTEAFF. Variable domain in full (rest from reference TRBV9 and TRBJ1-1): DSGVTQTPKHLITATGQRVTLRCSPRSGDLSVYWYQQSLDQGLQFLIQYYNGEERAKGNILERFSAQQFPDLHSELNLSSLELGDSALYFCASRQGMNTEAFFGQGTRLTVV.

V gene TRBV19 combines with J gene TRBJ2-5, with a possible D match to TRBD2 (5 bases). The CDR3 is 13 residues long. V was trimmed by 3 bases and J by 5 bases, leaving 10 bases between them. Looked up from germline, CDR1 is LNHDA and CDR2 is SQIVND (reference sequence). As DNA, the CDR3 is TGTGCCAGTAGTATTATAGGAGGTGAGACCCAGTACTTC. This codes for CASSIIGGETQYF.

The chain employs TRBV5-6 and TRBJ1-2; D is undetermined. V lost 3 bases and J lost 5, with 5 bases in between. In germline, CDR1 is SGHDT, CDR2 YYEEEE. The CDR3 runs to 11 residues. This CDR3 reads CASSSRYGYTF. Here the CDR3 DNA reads TGTGCCAGCAGCTCCAGATATGGCTACACCTTC. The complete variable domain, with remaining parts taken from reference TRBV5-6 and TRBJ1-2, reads DAGVTQSPTHLIKTRGQQVTLRCSPKSGHDTVSWYQQALGQGPQFIFQYYEEEERQRGNFPDRFSGHQFPNYSSELNVNALLLGDSALYLCASSSRYGYTFGSGTRLTVV.

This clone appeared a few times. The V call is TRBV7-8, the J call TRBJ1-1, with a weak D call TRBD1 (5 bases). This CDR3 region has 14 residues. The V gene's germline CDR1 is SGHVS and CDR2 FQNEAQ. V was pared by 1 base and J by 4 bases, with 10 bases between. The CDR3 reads CASSLVAGFTEAFF. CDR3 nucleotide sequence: TGTGCCAGCAGCTTAGTCGCAGGGTTCACTGAAGCTTTCTTT.

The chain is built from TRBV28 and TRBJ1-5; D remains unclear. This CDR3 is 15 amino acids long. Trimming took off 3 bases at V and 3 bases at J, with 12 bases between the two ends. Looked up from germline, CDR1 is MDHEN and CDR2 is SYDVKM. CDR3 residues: CASSFRRESNQPQHF. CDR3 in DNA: TGTGCCAGCAGTTTTCGCCGGGAATCCAATCAGCCCCAGCATTTT.

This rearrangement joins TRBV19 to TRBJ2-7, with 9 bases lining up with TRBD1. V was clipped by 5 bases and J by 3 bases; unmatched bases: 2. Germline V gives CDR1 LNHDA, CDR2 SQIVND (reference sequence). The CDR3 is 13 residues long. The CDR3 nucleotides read TGTGCCAGTAGTGGGGGACAGGGCTACGAGCAGTACTTC. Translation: CASSGGQGYEQYF.

DNA of the CDR3: TGTGCCATCAGGGACGCCGGGGAAGAGACCCAGTACTTC. It specifies CAIRDAGEETQYF. J is TRBJ2-5 and V is TRBV10-3; D is possibly TRBD2 (5 bases). The V gene lost 6 bases and the J gene lost 3 bases, with 11 bases spanning the gap. Per germline, CDR1 ENHRY and CDR2 SYGVKD. This CDR3 has 13 residues.

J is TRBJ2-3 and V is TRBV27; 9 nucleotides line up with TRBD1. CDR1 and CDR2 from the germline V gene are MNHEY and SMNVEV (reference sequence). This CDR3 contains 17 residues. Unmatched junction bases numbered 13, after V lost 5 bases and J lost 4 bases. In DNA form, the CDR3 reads TGTGCCAGCAGTATTCGGGGACAGGGAGGCAGGGCAGATACGCAGTATTTT. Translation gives CASSIRGQGGRADTQYF.

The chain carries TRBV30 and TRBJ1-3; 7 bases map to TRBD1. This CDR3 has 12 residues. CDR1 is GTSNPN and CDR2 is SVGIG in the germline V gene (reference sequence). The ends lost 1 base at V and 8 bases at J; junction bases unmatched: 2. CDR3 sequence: CAWSDRGDTIYF. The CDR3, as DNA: TGTGCCTGGAGTGACAGGGGAGACACCATATATTTT.

Written as DNA, the CDR3 is TGTGCCAGCAGGCCCCAGGGTCGCCAAGAGACCCAGTACTTC. Its protein product is CASRPQGRQETQYF. The chain links TRBV27 to TRBJ2-5; TRBD1 is a possible D gene (5 bases). The V end was cut by 6 bases, the J end by 1 base, with 12 bases between. Germline assignment: CDR1 MNHEY and CDR2 SMNVEV (reference sequence). The CDR3 is 14 amino acids.

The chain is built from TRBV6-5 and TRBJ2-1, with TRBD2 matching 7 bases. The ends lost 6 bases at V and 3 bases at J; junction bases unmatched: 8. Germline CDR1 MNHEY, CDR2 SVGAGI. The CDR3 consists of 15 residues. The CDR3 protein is CASRLGLDIYNEQFF. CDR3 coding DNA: TGTGCCAGCAGACTTGGACTAGATATCTACAATGAGCAGTTCTTC.

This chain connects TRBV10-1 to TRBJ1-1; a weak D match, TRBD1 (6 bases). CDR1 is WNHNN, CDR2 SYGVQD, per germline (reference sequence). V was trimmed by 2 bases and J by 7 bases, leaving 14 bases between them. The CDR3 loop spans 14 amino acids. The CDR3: CASSEAGGTREAFF. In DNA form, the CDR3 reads TGCGCCAGCAGTGAGGCGGGGGGGACACGTGAAGCTTTCTTT.

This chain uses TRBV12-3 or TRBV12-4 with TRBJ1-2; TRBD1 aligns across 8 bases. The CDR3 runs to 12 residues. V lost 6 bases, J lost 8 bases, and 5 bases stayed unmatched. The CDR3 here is CASRTGGGGYTF. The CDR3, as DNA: TGTGCCAGCAGAACAGGGGGAGGAGGCTACACCTTC.